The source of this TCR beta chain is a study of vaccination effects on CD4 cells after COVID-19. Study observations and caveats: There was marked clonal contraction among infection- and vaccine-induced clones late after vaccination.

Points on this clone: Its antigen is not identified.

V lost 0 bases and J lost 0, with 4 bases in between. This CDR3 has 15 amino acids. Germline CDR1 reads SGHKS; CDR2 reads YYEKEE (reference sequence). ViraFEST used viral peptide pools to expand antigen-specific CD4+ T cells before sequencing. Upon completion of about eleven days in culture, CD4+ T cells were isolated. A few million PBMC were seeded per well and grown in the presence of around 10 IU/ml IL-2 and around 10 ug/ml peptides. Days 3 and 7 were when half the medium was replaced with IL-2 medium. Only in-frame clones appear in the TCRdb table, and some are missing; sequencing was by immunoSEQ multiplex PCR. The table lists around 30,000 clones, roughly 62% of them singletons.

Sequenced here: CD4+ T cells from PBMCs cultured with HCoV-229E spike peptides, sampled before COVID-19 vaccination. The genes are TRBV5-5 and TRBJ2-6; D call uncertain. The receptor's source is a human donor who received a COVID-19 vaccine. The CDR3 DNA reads TGTGCCAGCAGCTTGGACGGCTCTGGGGCCAACGTCCTGACTTTC. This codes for CASSLDGSGANVLTF.